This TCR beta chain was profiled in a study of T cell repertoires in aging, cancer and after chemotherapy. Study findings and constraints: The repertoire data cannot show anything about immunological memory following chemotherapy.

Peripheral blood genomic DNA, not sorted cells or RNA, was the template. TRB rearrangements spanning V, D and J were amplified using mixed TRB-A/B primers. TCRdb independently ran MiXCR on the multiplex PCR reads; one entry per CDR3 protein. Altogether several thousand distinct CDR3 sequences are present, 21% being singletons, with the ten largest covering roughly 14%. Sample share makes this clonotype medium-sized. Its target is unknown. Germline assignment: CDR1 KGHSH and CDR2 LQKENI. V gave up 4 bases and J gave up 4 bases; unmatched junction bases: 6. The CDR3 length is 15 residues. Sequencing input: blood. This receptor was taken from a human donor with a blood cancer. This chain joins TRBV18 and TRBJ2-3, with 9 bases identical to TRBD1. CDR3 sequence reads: CASSRWDRVPDTQYF. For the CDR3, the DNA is TGTGCCAGCTCACGCTGGGACAGGGTACCAGATACGCAGTATTTT.